This TCR beta chain was obtained from a study of beta chain features in type 1 diabetes. This clone came up a few times. Its antigen is unknown. Study results and caveats: The VDJ junctions of type 1 diabetes patients carried fewer insertions and more deletions. All four CD4+ subsets of Type 1 diabetes patients contained TCRB CDR3s that were moderately but significantly shorter.

A CD45RO/CCR7/CD25/CD127/CD95/CD27 panel sorted naive, central memory, regulatory and stem cell-like memory CD4+ cells. All of the isolated RNA was reverse transcribed, so expressed TCRB transcripts were sequenced. Profiling relied on immunoSEQ multiplex PCR, and the TCRdb table lists in-frame clones only, not all of them. The repertoire has under 300,000 clones, roughly a tenth of them found once; the top ten carry around 0.018%. The sample was naive CD4+ T cells from blood. This TCR was sampled from a young man with type 1 diabetes.

CDR3 sequence: CASSKDGQANQPQHF. The CDR3 coding sequence is TGTGCCAGCAGCAAAGATGGCCAGGCCAATCAGCCCCAGCATTTT. This chain uses TRBV21-1 with TRBJ1-5; TRBD1 reflects the table's D call only, with no check against the DNA. TRBV21-1 has pseudogene status. The CDR3 covers 15 residues.